The TCR beta chain described here comes from a study of T cell repertoires in cytomegalovirus infection. Turning to the study itself: HLA-B-restricted CMV epitopes that are well studied were used alongside recently identified HLA-C-restricted ones. Both a matching HLA type and CMV infection were indicated by public TCR beta signatures. General study findings and limits: HLA-C-restricted CMV-specific TCR beta clonotypes were dominant in the ex vivo response.

TCRdb reprocessed the reads with MiXCR, giving one entry per CDR3 protein. This table holds about 330,000 distinct CDR3 sequences, 34% found once. On this clonotype: Antigen specificity is unknown. One end of the junction is discordant with germline, which a read error may explain.

The CDR3 loop spans 14 amino acids. The V gene's germline CDR1 is SGHRS and CDR2 YFSETQ. This rearrangement joins TRBV5-1 to TRBJ1-4, with D unresolved. This receptor was taken from a human donor in good health (CMV status not recorded). Some clones in this sample may be carry-over from other donors' samples. Here the sequenced sample was cultured PBMCs, taken from culture after CMV antigen stimulation. This CDR3 reads CASTLNGRGEKLFF. CDR3 coding DNA: TGCGCCAGCACCTTGAACGGCCGGGGTGAAAAACTGTTTTTT.